A single sample is the source of the 29 T cell receptor beta chains below, sequenced in a study of blood T cell repertoires in COVID-19. Using immunoSEQ multiplex PCR, the repertoire was profiled, and TCRdb retains in-frame clones only, with some absent. The profile shows 130,000 or so clones, over 75% of them singletons. Material for sequencing was peripheral blood. The receptors stem from a man aged 60 to 75 with active or convalescent COVID-19.

This clone was seen a single time. CDR3 sequence reads: CATGMTSGASYSNEQFF. The CDR3 bases are TGTGCCACAGGGATGACTAGCGGGGCATCATACTCCAATGAGCAGTTCTTC. V and J are TRBV10-3 and TRBJ2-1, with 11 nucleotides matching TRBD2. V gave up 10 bases and J gave up 6 bases; unmatched junction bases: 17. Germline V gene lookup returns CDR1 ENHRY and CDR2 SYGVKD. There are 17 residues in the CDR3.

As concerns this clone: One end of the junction does not line up with germline, which may come from a read error. The same CDR3 also results from other DNA sequences found in this sample. The V gene is TRBV6-2 or TRBV6-3, the J gene TRBJ2-7, with unresolved D. Germline V gene lookup returns CDR1 MNHEY and CDR2 SVGEGT. The CDR3 sequence is 11 residues long. CDR3 region: CASSSYYEQYF. CDR3 coding DNA: TGTGCCAGCAGTTCCTACTACGAGCAATACTTC.

J is TRBJ2-7 and V is TRBV6-5, with D possibly matching TRBD2 (7 bases). Germline V CDR1 and CDR2: MNHEY, SVGAGI. The V end was cut by 2 bases, the J end by 1 base, with 15 bases between. The CDR3 spans 16 residues. CDR3 sequence (DNA): TGTGCCAGCAGTTACGGCGGGGGCGTGTGGTCCTACGAGCAGTACTTC. Its protein product is CASSYGGGVWSYEQYF.

The sample holds one count of this clone. The chain is built from TRBV28 and TRBJ1-4; 8 bases map to TRBD1. J gave up 8 bases and V 2 bases, and 7 bases lay outside the gene matches. Germline CDR1 reads MDHEN; CDR2 reads SYDVKM. CDR3 length: 15 residues. CDR3 bases: TGTGCCAGCAGTTTAAGCCAGGGGGCGCGAGAAAAACTGTTTTTT. Its protein is CASSLSQGAREKLFF.

J is TRBJ1-5 and V is TRBV2; D is perhaps TRBD1 (5 bases). Germline loops: CDR1 SNHLY, CDR2 FYNNEI. The CDR3 runs to 15 residues. V was trimmed by 3 bases and J by 4 bases, leaving 13 bases between them. CDR3 amino acids: CASSEIYGGNQPQHF. DNA of the CDR3: TGTGCCAGCAGTGAGATTTACGGGGGGAATCAGCCCCAGCATTTT.

V and J are TRBV30 and TRBJ2-7, with a weak D call TRBD2 (5 bases). Germline loops: CDR1 GTSNPN, CDR2 SVGIG (reference sequence). This CDR3 has 15 amino acids. V shed 3 bases and J shed 3 bases, with 18 bases lying between them. CDR3 coding DNA: TGTGCCTGGAGAAAGCCCGAGGGCGGGTTCTACGAGCAGTACTTC. It yields the protein CAWRKPEGGFYEQYF.

The V and J genes are TRBV5-1 and TRBJ2-7; TRBD1 matches 7 bases. The CDR3 is 14 residues long. V shed 0 bases, J shed 9 bases, and the junction held 9 bases outside the gene matches. Germline V gives CDR1 SGHRS, CDR2 YFSETQ. CDR3 nucleotides: TGCGCCAGCAGCTTGGTGGGGACAGAGGTAGTGCAGTACTTC. Protein: CASSLVGTEVVQYF.

V gene TRBV9 combines with J gene TRBJ2-6; 7 bases align to TRBD2. J lost 2 bases, V lost 2 bases, and 7 bases had no gene match. The CDR3 is made up of 17 amino acids. Per the germline V gene, CDR1 is SGDLS and CDR2 is YYNGEE. CDR3 in amino acids: CASSVTMGGTGANVLTF. The CDR3 bases are TGTGCCAGCAGCGTTACCATGGGAGGGACTGGGGCCAACGTCCTGACTTTC. The variable domain in full, completed from reference TRBV9 and TRBJ2-6, reads DSGVTQTPKHLITATGQRVTLRCSPRSGDLSVYWYQQSLDQGLQFLIQYYNGEERAKGNILERFSAQQFPDLHSELNLSSLELGDSALYFCASSVTMGGTGANVLTFGAGSRLTVL.

CDR3 DNA sequence: TGTGCCAGCAGTGAAGAGCGCTCGGGCAATCAGCCCCAGCATTTT. It yields the protein CASSEERSGNQPQHF. The chain links TRBV2 to TRBJ1-5; D ambiguous. Germline CDR1 SNHLY, CDR2 FYNNEI. V was clipped by 1 base and J by 2 bases, with 9 bases between them. The CDR3 has 15 amino acids.

This rearrangement joins TRBV4-1 to TRBJ2-6; TRBD1 might be the D (5 bases). CDR3 length equals 20 residues. V lost 4 bases, J lost 0 bases, and 22 bases lay in between. The germline gives CDR1 MGHRA, CDR2 YSYEKL. The CDR3 DNA sequence: TGCGCCAGCAGCCTACAACTCGTGGGGCCGGTAAACTCTGGGGCCAACGTCCTGACTTTC. Its protein product is CASSLQLVGPVNSGANVLTF.

The gene calls are TRBV7-2 and TRBJ2-7; 8 bases align to TRBD2. The CDR3 has 18 amino acids. With 2 bases clipped from V and 3 bases from J, the junction kept 15 bases outside the gene matches. In germline, CDR1 is SGHTA, CDR2 FQGNSA. CDR3: CASSLNGITSGSLYEQYF. The CDR3 nucleotides are TGTGCCAGCAGCTTAAATGGGATCACTAGCGGTAGCCTCTACGAGCAGTACTTC.

The chain couples TRBV7-3 to TRBJ2-2, with TRBD2 matching over 11 bases. J gave up 4 bases and V 5 bases, and 9 bases lay outside the gene matches. Germline V gives CDR1 SGHTA, CDR2 FQGTGA. This CDR3 spans 17 amino acids. The CDR3 DNA reads TGTGCCAGCAGCGTTTCCGGGACTAGCGGTTCCACCGGGGAGCTGTTTTTT. Translating it yields CASSVSGTSGSTGELFF.

CDR3 loop: CASSPEVLYGYTF. In DNA form, the CDR3 reads TGTGCCAGCAGCCCCGAGGTTCTCTATGGCTACACCTTC. The chain employs TRBV7-2 and TRBJ1-2, with unresolved D. The CDR3 length is 13 residues. V was cut by 5 bases and J by 4 bases, with 11 bases left in between. Per the germline V gene, CDR1 is SGHTA and CDR2 is FQGNSA. Filled out from reference TRBV7-2 and TRBJ1-2, the complete variable domain reads GAGVSQSPSNKVTEKGKDVELRCDPISGHTALYWYRQSLGQGLEFLIYFQGNSAPDKSGLPSDRFSAERTGGSVSTLTIQRTQQEDSAVYLCASSPEVLYGYTFGSGTRLTVV.

The chain is built from TRBV5-4 and TRBJ2-5, with 16 bases lining up with TRBD2. J was trimmed by 5 bases and V by 4 bases; bases with no gene match: 8. The CDR3 has 17 amino acids. Germline V gene lookup returns CDR1 SGHNT and CDR2 YYREEE (reference sequence). The CDR3 nucleotides read TGTGCCAGCAGCCCGGGACTAGCGGGAGGGCCATGGGAGACCCAGTACTTC. Translated, it gives CASSPGLAGGPWETQYF.

The rearrangement joins TRBV3-1 (or the pseudogene TRBV3-2) to TRBJ1-6; 7 bases align to TRBD1. Germline CDR1 LGHDT, CDR2 YNNKEL (reference sequence). The CDR3 covers 17 residues. J was trimmed by 9 bases and V by 3 bases; bases with no gene match: 14. CDR3 bases: TGTGCCAGCAGCCAGCGCCGGGACAGCCCTCGACGTTCACCCCTCCACTTT. Residues: CASSQRRDSPRRSPLHF.

The chain couples TRBV7-2 to TRBJ1-1; the D gene is possibly TRBD1 (6 bases). Between the trimmed V and J ends, which lost 1 base and 5 bases, there was a span of 14 bases. The germline CDR1 and CDR2 sequences are SGHTA and FQGNSA. This CDR3 contains 15 residues. The CDR3 sequence is CASSLVGQGRTEAFF. DNA for the CDR3: TGTGCCAGCAGCTTAGTGGGTCAGGGGAGAACTGAAGCTTTCTTT.

The chain couples TRBV6-5 to TRBJ1-2; D ambiguous. CDR1 is MNHEY and CDR2 is SVGAGI in the germline V gene. CDR3 size: 13 residues. V was clipped by 8 bases and J by 2 bases, with 12 bases between them. CDR3 DNA sequence: TGTGCCAGCGTTTTTACAGAAAACTATGGCTACACCTTC. Translating it yields CASVFTENYGYTF.

The chain links TRBV28 to TRBJ2-5, with D possibly matching TRBD2 (6 bases). Germline assignment: CDR1 MDHEN and CDR2 SYDVKM. CDR3 length: 15 amino acids. V was clipped by 4 bases and J by 1 base, with 13 bases between them. In DNA, the CDR3 is TGTGCCAGCAGTTCGGGGGACTCTCGCCAAGAGACCCAGTACTTC. Its protein is CASSSGDSRQETQYF.

This chain links TRBV5-5 with TRBJ2-3; the match to TRBD2 covers 9 bases. The CDR3 extends over 16 amino acids. Germline lookup yields CDR1 SGHKS and CDR2 YYEKEE (reference sequence). The J segment lost 5 bases and the V segment lost 2 bases, leaving 9 bases of the junction unmatched. Written as DNA, the CDR3 is TGTGCCAGCAGCTTACAAGCGGGAGGCCAGGGAGATACGCAGTATTTT. It yields the protein CASSLQAGGQGDTQYF.

The chain links TRBV2 to TRBJ2-5, with TRBD2 matching 9 bases. This CDR3 is 16 amino acids long. The ends lost 5 bases at V and 1 base at J; junction bases unmatched: 8. Per the germline V gene, CDR1 is SNHLY and CDR2 is FYNNEI. The CDR3 region has the DNA TGTGCCAGCAGTTTGGGGAGCGGGGGGACCCAAGAGACCCAGTACTTC. Amino acids: CASSLGSGGTQETQYF.

V usage is TRBV29-1 and J usage is TRBJ1-5; D is unresolved. With 7 bases removed from V and 3 bases from J, the gap between germline ends came to 16 bases. The CDR3 extends over 14 amino acids. The germline gives CDR1 SQVTM, CDR2 ANQGSEA. CDR3 nucleotides: TGCAGCGCCCCCTGGAGGGCTACCAATCAGCCCCAGCATTTT. Protein product: CSAPWRATNQPQHF.

The chain employs TRBV4-1 and TRBJ1-6, with no clear D. The CDR3 is made up of 18 amino acids. Germline CDR1 reads MGHRA; CDR2 reads YSYEKL. V lost 0 bases to trimming and J lost 7 bases, with 19 bases between them. CDR3 DNA: TGCGCCAGCAGCCAAGAAGAGCTGTTAAGGCAGGAAAATTCACCCCTCCACTTT. As protein: CASSQEELLRQENSPLHF.

The chain is built from TRBV7-9 and TRBJ2-7, with D tentatively TRBD2 (7 bases). The germline V gene encodes CDR1 SEHNR and CDR2 FQNEAQ (reference sequence). This CDR3 is built from 15 residues. The V and J ends lost 7 bases and 2 bases respectively, with 18 bases between them. CDR3 sequence reads: CASTKGGRETYEQYF. The CDR3 DNA sequence: TGTGCCAGCACCAAAGGGGGGCGGGAGACCTACGAGCAGTACTTC.

The chain couples TRBV10-3 to TRBJ1-4, with D tentatively TRBD1 (6 bases). The CDR3 sequence is 15 residues long. In germline, CDR1 is ENHRY, CDR2 SYGVKD. Deletions cut 10 bases from V and 8 bases from J, with 23 bases between. The CDR3 coding sequence is TGTGCCACCTCTCCACCAGGGGACCAGGGGGAAAAACTGTTTTTT. It specifies CATSPPGDQGEKLFF.

The table lists this clone with a count of one. The genes are TRBV6-2 or TRBV6-3 and TRBJ1-2; no clear D gene. With 4 bases removed from V and 3 bases from J, the gap between germline ends came to 6 bases. This CDR3 contains 12 residues. The V gene's germline CDR1 is MNHEY and CDR2 SVGEGT. CDR3 nucleotide sequence: TGTGCCAGCAGTTTCACGGACTATGGCTACACCTTC. Translation: CASSFTDYGYTF.

This chain links TRBV28 with TRBJ2-1, with 11 bases that match TRBD2. Germline V CDR1 and CDR2: MDHEN, SYDVKM. This CDR3 spans 14 amino acids. V gave up 7 bases and J gave up 13 bases; unmatched junction bases: 12. This chain's CDR3 is CASTPPRLAGRQFF. CDR3 nucleotide sequence: TGTGCCAGCACCCCCCCCCGACTAGCGGGGCGTCAGTTCTTC.

This chain connects TRBV7-2 to TRBJ2-7, with 8 bases lining up with TRBD2. The V gene's germline CDR1 is SGHTA and CDR2 FQGNSA. This CDR3 is 16 amino acids long. Trimming removed 0 bases from V and 1 base from J; junction bases left unmatched: 5. CDR3 sequence reads: CASSLAPSGLSYEQYF. The CDR3, as DNA: TGTGCCAGCAGCTTAGCGCCTAGCGGGTTATCCTACGAGCAGTACTTC. Full variable domain (rest looked up from reference TRBV7-2 and TRBJ2-7): GAGVSQSPSNKVTEKGKDVELRCDPISGHTALYWYRQSLGQGLEFLIYFQGNSAPDKSGLPSDRFSAERTGGSVSTLTIQRTQQEDSAVYLCASSLAPSGLSYEQYFGPGTRLTVT.

V and J are TRBV5-5 and TRBJ2-7; 9 nucleotides line up with TRBD1. Germline V gene sequence: CDR1 SGHKS, CDR2 YYEKEE (reference sequence). The CDR3 runs 13 residues. Unmatched junction bases numbered 1, after V lost 1 base and J lost 5 bases. The CDR3 sequence is CASSLRDRDEQYF. As DNA, the CDR3 is TGTGCCAGCAGCTTGCGGGACAGGGACGAGCAGTACTTC.

The J gene is TRBJ1-6, the V gene TRBV7-9; 10 bases match TRBD1. The CDR3 contains 15 residues. The junction had 3 bases not matched to a gene; V was cut back by 3 bases and J by 7 bases. CDR1 is SEHNR and CDR2 is FQNEAQ in the germline V gene (reference sequence). The CDR3 here is CASSLRGQGNSPLHF. The CDR3 nucleotides read TGTGCCAGCAGCTTGCGGGGACAGGGGAATTCACCCCTCCACTTT.